The next 13 T cell receptor beta chains were all read from a single sample in a study of T cells expressing NK-cell markers. TCRdb derives one entry per CDR3 protein from the 5' RACE reads, leaving out DNA. The sample totals about 450,000 distinct CDR3 sequences. Sequenced: blood T cells: a sorted CD56 or NKG2C T cell subset, CD4+ or CD8+ T cells, or bulk PBMC T cells (not recorded which). The receptors were gathered from a woman between 18 and 69 years old in good health.

The chain carries TRBV6-2 or TRBV6-3 and TRBJ1-2; the TCRdb call, TRBD1, lacks DNA for checking. The CDR3 sequence is 13 residues long. The germline CDR1 and CDR2 sequences are MNHEY and SVGEGT. CDR3 sequence: CASSLSGTDGYTF.

The CDR3 loop is CASSLDKLVGQPQHF. The rearrangement uses TRBV11-2 and TRBJ1-5. Germline V gene data show CDR1 as SGHAT and CDR2 as FQNNGV. The length of the CDR3 is 15 residues.

The rearrangement links TRBV12-3 or TRBV12-4 to TRBJ2-7; TCRdb returns TRBD2, unconfirmable since there is no DNA. The CDR3 covers 17 residues. This CDR3 reads CASSPGPPGLVTYEQYF.

The chain carries TRBV27 and TRBJ2-7; lacking DNA, the TRBD1 call made by TCRdb goes unchecked. In germline, CDR1 is MNHEY, CDR2 SMNVEV (reference sequence). This CDR3 spans 15 amino acids. The CDR3: CASSLNYRGTYEQYF.

The chain uses TRBV11-2 and TRBJ2-1; TCRdb picks TRBD2, but there is no DNA to check that call. This CDR3 has 17 amino acids. Germline assignment: CDR1 SGHAT and CDR2 FQNNGV. This chain's CDR3 is CASSLVGRLAGYYEQFF.

The V and J genes are TRBV29-1 and TRBJ2-7. CDR3 length: 11 residues. Germline V lookup: CDR1 SQVTM, CDR2 ANQGSEA. CDR3 residues: CSAGQTYEQYF.

The chain has TRBV7-7 and TRBJ2-2; the D call from TCRdb, TRBD1, cannot be confirmed without DNA. In germline, CDR1 is SSHAT, CDR2 FNYEAQ (reference sequence). This CDR3 spans 14 amino acids. The chain's CDR3 is CASSFTGAVGELFF.

The V and J genes are TRBV28 and TRBJ2-7; without DNA, the TCRdb call of TRBD1 cannot be checked. CDR3 length: 14 residues. The V gene's germline CDR1 is MDHEN and CDR2 SYDVKM. The CDR3 reads CASSLLRDADEQYF.

The chain joins TRBV10-3 to TRBJ2-2; TCRdb calls TRBD1, which cannot be checked without DNA. Germline lookup yields CDR1 ENHRY and CDR2 SYGVKD. The CDR3 is 18 residues long. CDR3: CAISESGDRGPNTGELFF.

The CDR3 reads CASSRGISYNEQFF. The chain is built from TRBV19 and TRBJ2-1. CDR3 size: 14 residues. The germline gives CDR1 LNHDA, CDR2 SQIVND (reference sequence). Full variable domain (rest looked up from reference TRBV19 and TRBJ2-1): DGGITQSPKYLFRKEGQNVTLSCEQNLNHDAMYWYRQDPGQGLRLIYYSQIVNDFQKGDIAEGYSVSREKKESFPLTVTSAQKNPTAFYLCASSRGISYNEQFFGPGTRLTVL.

This chain joins TRBV12-3 or TRBV12-4 and TRBJ2-3; the TCRdb call, TRBD1, lacks DNA for checking. The CDR3 covers 15 residues. CDR3 loop: CASSIGGPSTDTQYF.

The chain combines TRBV7-3 with TRBJ1-6; the D call from TCRdb, TRBD1, cannot be confirmed without DNA. CDR1 is SGHTA, CDR2 FQGTGA, per germline. CDR3 length: 15 residues. The CDR3 sequence: CASSLGEGAHSPLHF.

This rearrangement joins TRBV6-2 or TRBV6-3 to TRBJ1-4. CDR3 size: 14 residues. The germline gives CDR1 MNHEY, CDR2 SVGEGT. This CDR3 is CASSYEAGETKLFF.